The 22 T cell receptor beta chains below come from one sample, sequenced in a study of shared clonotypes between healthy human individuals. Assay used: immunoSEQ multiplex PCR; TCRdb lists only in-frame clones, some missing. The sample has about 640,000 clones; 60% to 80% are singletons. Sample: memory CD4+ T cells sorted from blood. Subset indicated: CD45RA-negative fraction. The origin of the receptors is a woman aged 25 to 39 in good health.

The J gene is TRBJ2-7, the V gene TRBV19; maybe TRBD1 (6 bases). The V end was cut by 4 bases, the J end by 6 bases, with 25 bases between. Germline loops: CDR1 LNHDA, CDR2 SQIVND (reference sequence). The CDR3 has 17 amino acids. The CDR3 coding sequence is TGTGCCAGTAGTAGGAGGCACTGGGACACTCCTCCCGGCGAGCAGTACTTC. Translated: CASSRRHWDTPPGEQYF.

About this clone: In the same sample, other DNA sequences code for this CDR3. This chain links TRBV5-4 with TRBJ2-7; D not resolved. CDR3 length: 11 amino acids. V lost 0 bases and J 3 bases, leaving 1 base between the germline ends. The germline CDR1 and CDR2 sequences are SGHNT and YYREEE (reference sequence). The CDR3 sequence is CASSLDYEQYF. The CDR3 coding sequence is TGTGCCAGCAGCTTGGACTACGAGCAGTACTTC.

CDR3 residues: CASSLMGGIGTDTQYF. Written as DNA, the CDR3 is TGTGCCAGCAGCTTAATGGGGGGGATCGGCACAGATACGCAGTATTTT. The chain links TRBV11-2 to TRBJ2-3; TRBD2 aligns across 7 bases. Germline lookup yields CDR1 SGHAT and CDR2 FQNNGV. V shed 2 bases and J 1 base; nucleotides not matched to a gene: 6. The CDR3 has 16 amino acids.

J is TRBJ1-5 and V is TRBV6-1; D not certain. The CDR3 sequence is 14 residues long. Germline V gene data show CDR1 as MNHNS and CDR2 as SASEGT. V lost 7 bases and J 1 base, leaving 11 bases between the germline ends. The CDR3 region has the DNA TGTGCCAGCACAAAGGAGGTCAGCAATCAGCCCCAGCATTTT. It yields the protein CASTKEVSNQPQHF.

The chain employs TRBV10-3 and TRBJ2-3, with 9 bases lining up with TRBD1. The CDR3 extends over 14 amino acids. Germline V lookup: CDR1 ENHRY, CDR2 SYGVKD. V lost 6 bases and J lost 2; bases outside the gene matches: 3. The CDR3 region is CAISRDRATDTQYF. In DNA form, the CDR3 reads TGTGCCATCAGCCGGGACAGGGCCACAGATACGCAGTATTTT.

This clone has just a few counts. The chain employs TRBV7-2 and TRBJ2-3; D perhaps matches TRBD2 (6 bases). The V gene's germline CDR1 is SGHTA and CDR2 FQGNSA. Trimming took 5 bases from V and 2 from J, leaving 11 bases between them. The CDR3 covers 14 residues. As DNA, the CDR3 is TGTGCCAGCAGCGGGGGACTTATCACAGATACGCAGTATTTT. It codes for CASSGGLITDTQYF.

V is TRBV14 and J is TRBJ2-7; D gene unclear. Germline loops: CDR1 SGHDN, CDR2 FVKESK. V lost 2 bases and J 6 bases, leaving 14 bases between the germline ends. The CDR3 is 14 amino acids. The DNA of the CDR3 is TGTGCCAGCAGCCAACAAGGGTATGTTGGCGAGCAGTACTTC. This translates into CASSQQGYVGEQYF. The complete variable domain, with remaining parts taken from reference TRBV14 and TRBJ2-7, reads EAGVTQFPSHSVIEKGQTVTLRCDPISGHDNLYWYRRVMGKEIKFLLHFVKESKQDESGMPNNRFLAERTGGTYSTLKVQPAELEDSGVYFCASSQQGYVGEQYFGPGTRLTVT.

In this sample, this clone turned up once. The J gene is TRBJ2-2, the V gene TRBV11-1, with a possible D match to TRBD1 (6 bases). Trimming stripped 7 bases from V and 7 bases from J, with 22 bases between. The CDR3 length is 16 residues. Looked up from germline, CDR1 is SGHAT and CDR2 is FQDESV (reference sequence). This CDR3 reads CASNSPGQGKNGELFF. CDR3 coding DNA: TGTGCCAGCAACTCTCCGGGGCAGGGGAAAAACGGGGAGCTGTTTTTT.

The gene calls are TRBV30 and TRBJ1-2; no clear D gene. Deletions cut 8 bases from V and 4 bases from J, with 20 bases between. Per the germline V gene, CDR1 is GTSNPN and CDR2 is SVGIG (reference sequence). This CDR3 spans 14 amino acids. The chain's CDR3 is CASPGTANSYGYTF. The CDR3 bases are TGTGCCAGCCCGGGAACGGCGAACTCCTATGGCTACACCTTC.

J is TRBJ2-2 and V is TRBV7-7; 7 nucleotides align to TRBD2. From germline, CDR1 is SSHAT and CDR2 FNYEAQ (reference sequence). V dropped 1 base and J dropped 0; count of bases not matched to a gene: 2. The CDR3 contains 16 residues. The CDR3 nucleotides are TGTGCCAGCAGCTTAGGCGGGAGCGCGAACACCGGGGAGCTGTTTTTT. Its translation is CASSLGGSANTGELFF.

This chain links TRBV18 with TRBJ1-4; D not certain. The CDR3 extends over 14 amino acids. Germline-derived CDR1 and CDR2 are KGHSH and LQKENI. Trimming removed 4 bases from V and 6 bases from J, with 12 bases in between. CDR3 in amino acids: CASSLALGHEKLFF. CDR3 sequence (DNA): TGTGCCAGCTCACTAGCCCTGGGCCATGAAAAACTGTTTTTT.

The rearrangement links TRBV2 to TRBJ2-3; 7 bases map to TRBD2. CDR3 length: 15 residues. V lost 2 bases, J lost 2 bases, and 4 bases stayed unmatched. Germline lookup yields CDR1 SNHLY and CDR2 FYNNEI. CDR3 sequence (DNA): TGTGCCAGCAGTGAACCGGGAGGCGTCACAGATACGCAGTATTTT. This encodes CASSEPGGVTDTQYF.

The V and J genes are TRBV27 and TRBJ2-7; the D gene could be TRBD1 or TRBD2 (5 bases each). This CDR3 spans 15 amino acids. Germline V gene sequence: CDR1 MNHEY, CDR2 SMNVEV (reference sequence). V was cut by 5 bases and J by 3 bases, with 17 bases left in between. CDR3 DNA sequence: TGTGCCAGCAGTGCCACCGGGACCCTCGGCTACGAGCAGTACTTC. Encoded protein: CASSATGTLGYEQYF.

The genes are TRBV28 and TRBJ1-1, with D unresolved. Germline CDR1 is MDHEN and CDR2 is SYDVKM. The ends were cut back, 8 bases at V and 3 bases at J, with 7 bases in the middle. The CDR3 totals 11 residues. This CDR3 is CASRAHTEAFF. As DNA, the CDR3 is TGTGCCAGCCGGGCGCACACTGAAGCTTTCTTT.

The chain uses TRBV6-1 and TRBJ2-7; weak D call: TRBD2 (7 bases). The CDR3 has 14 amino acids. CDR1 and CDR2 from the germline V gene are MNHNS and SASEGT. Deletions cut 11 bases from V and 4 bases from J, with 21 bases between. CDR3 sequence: CAGGNAGETYEQYF. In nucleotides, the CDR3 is TGTGCCGGGGGCAACGCGGGAGAAACTTACGAGCAGTACTTC.

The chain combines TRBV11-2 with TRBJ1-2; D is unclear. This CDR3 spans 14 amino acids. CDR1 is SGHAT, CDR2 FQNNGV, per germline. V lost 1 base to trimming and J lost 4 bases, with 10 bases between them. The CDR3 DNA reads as TGTGCCAGCAGCTTAGTGGATCGGGGCTATGGCTACACCTTC. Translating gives CASSLVDRGYGYTF.

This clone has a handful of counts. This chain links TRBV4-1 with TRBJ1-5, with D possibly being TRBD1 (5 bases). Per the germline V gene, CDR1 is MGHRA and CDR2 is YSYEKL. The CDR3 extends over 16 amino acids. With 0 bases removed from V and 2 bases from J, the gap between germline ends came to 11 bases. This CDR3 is CASSQDLGRGNQPQHF. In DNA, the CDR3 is TGCGCCAGCAGCCAAGATTTAGGCAGGGGCAATCAGCCCCAGCATTTT.

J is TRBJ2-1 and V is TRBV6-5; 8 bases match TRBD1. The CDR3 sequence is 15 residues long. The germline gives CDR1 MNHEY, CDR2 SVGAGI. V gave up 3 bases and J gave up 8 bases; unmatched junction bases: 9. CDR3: CASSYLQGAWHEQFF. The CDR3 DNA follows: TGTGCCAGCAGTTATCTTCAGGGGGCTTGGCATGAGCAGTTCTTC.

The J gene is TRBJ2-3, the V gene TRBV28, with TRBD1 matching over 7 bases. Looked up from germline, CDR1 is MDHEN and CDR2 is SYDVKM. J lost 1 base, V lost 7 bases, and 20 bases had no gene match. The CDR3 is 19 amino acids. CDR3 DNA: TGTGCCAGCAAACGACAGGGTTCGTTTGAAGAGTGGGGCACAGATACGCAGTATTTT. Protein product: CASKRQGSFEEWGTDTQYF. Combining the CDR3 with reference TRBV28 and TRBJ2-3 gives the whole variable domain DVKVTQSSRYLVKRTGEKVFLECVQDMDHENMFWYRQDPGLGLRLIYFSYDVKMKEKGDIPEGYSVSREKKERFSLILESASTNQTSMYLCASKRQGSFEEWGTDTQYFGPGTRLTVL.

The CDR3 region is CASSSRGTSRYNEQFF. For the CDR3, the DNA is TGTGCCAGCAGCTCGCGCGGGACTAGCAGATACAATGAGCAGTTCTTC. The rearrangement links TRBV7-6 to TRBJ2-1; 9 bases are a match to TRBD2. The CDR3 has 16 residues. V shed 4 bases, J shed 4 bases, and the junction held 8 bases outside the gene matches. Germline-derived CDR1 and CDR2 are SGHVS and FNYEAQ.

CDR3 sequence reads: CASSKEGGAEAFF. CDR3 DNA sequence: TGTGCCAGCTCCAAGGAGGGGGGGGCTGAAGCTTTCTTT. This sequence joins TRBV6-5 and TRBJ1-1; tentative D call: TRBD1 (6 bases). V was pared by 8 bases and J by 6 bases, with 16 bases between. The CDR3 has 13 amino acids. Germline CDR1 and CDR2: MNHEY and SVGAGI.

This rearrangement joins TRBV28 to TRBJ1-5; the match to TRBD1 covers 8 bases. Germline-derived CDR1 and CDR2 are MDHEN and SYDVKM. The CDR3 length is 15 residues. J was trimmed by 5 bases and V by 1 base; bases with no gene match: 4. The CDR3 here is CASSLSVTGDQPQHF. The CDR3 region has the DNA TGTGCCAGCAGTTTATCGGTGACAGGGGATCAGCCCCAGCATTTT.